The clone carrying this T cell receptor (beta chain) has ten or more counts. Its antigen is as yet unknown. The V gene end was trimmed by 0 bases and the J gene end by 4 bases; junction bases not matched to a gene: 2. Germline lookup yields CDR1 SEHNR and CDR2 FQNEAQ (reference sequence). The length of the CDR3 is 15 residues. Unique molecular identifiers were present on cDNA, and template switching added a universal primer site. TCRdb reprocessed the 5' RACE reads via MiXCR and lists one record per CDR3 protein. The table lists 1.5 million to 2 million distinct CDR3 sequences, around 33% of them singletons. The sample is drawn from a study of identical twins. Study results and limitations: Abundant cord blood beta clonotypes carried fewer insertions; memory repertoires showed none. Twins shared out-of-frame alpha sequences with excess low generation probability.

The source of this sequence is a newborn girl in good health. The chain is built from TRBV7-9 and TRBJ2-3; 9 bases match TRBD2. Input material: cord blood. This CDR3 reads CASSLASGSPDTQYF. CDR3 DNA: TGTGCCAGCAGCTTAGCTAGCGGGAGTCCAGATACGCAGTATTTT.